The text below deals with one T cell receptor beta chain. Authors' data handling: Counts of nucleated cells, estimated from reference gene primer amplification, were obtained. Sequencing was performed with immunoSEQ multiplex PCR; in TCRdb, only in-frame clones are kept and a portion is missing. Clone size and the V and J calls come from that table; the DNA yielded D and trimming. This table has some 170,000 clones, 80% to 90% appearing once. The germline gives CDR1 GTSNPN, CDR2 SVGIG (reference sequence). J gave up 6 bases and V 3 bases, and 13 bases lay outside the gene matches. The length of the CDR3 is 17 residues. This entry belongs to a study of blood T cell repertoires in COVID-19. Study at large: Spain, Italy and the United States supplied samples that represented acute and convalescent COVID-19. In each case, the material was cDNA or gDNA derived from T cells, B-cell-depleted T cells, or PBMCs.

This chain joins TRBV30 and TRBJ1-5; 11 bases align to TRBD1. This sequence originates from a woman aged 45 to 65 with acute or convalescent COVID-19. Sequencing was performed on peripheral blood. The CDR3 loop reads CAWRSAPGQGVVQPQHF. The CDR3 DNA sequence: TGTGCCTGGAGAAGCGCTCCGGGACAGGGGGTGGTTCAGCCCCAGCATTTT.